This T cell receptor beta chain is drawn from a study of T cell repertoires in cytomegalovirus infection. Study details: Shared public TCR beta signatures pointed to both CMV infection and a matching HLA type.

This clonotype was counted at least ten times. What it binds is not known. General study findings and limits: The study identified carriers of CMV plus the relevant HLA from cumulative public TCR beta family frequency. Ex vivo, HLA-C-restricted CMV-specific TCR beta clonotypes prevailed over the rest of the response.

V was pared by 10 bases and J by 5 bases, with 16 bases of the junction left unmatched. CDR3 length equals 15 residues. Germline values: CDR1 SGHRS, CDR2 YFSETQ. Via MiXCR, TCRdb re-called the reads, giving one row per CDR3 protein. This table holds fewer than 550,000 distinct CDR3 sequences, about 11% found once. The chain is built from TRBV5-1 and TRBJ2-3, with 7 bases identical to TRBD1. The TCR was taken from a human donor in good health (CMV status not recorded). Some clones in this sample may be carry-over from other donors' samples. Sample: PBMCs. The CDR3, as DNA: TGCGCCTCTACAGGGGTTACGCAACGTGGAGATACGCAGTATTTT. Translating gives CASTGVTQRGDTQYF. The entire variable domain, with the rest obtained from reference TRBV5-1 and TRBJ2-3, is as follows: KAGVTQTPRYLIKTRGQQVTLSCSPISGHRSVSWYQQTPGQGLQFLFEYFSETQRNKGNFPGRFSGRQFSNSRSEMNVSTLELGDSALYLCASTGVTQRGDTQYFGPGTRLTVL.